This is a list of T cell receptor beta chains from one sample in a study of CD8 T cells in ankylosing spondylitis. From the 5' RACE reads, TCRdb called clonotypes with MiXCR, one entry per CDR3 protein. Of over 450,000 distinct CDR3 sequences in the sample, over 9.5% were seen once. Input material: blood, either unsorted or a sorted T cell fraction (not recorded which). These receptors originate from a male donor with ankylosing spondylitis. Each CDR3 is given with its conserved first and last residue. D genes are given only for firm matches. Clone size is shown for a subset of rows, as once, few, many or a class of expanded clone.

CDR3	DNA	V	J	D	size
CAIKGLAGAPYNEQFF	TGTGCCATCAAAGGACTAGCGGGAGCCCCCTACAATGAGCAGTTCTTC	TRBV10-3	TRBJ2-1	TRBD2	many
CASSLRLGSSYNEQFF	TGTGCCAGCAGCCTGAGACTAGGGAGCTCCTACAATGAGCAGTTCTTC	TRBV5-6	TRBJ2-1	.	.
CAIRRRLPLSGNTIYF	TGTGCCATCAGGAGAAGACTCCCCCTCTCTGGAAACACCATATATTTT	TRBV10-3	TRBJ1-3	.	.
CSARDWRGLAKNIQYF	TGCAGTGCTAGAGATTGGCGGGGCCTAGCCAAAAACATTCAGTACTTC	TRBV20-1	TRBJ2-4	.	.
CASSFRRIYGYTF	TGTGCCAGCAGCTTTAGGCGGATCTATGGCTACACCTTC	TRBV12-3/TRBV12-4	TRBJ1-2	.	few
CSAGGRQRPDTQYF	TGCAGTGCTGGGGGGCGGCAGCGGCCAGATACGCAGTATTTT	TRBV20-1	TRBJ2-3	.	few
CASSRTPPEQYF	TGTGCCAGCAGCCGAACTCCGCCGGAGCAGTACTTC	TRBV3-1	TRBJ2-7	.	few
CASSQVWTSGKTDTQYF	TGTGCCAGCAGCCAAGTTTGGACTAGCGGGAAAACAGATACGCAGTATTTT	TRBV3-1	TRBJ2-3	TRBD2	few
CASSHIDMAPDKTQYF	TGTGCCAGCAGCCACATAGACATGGCCCCAGACAAGACCCAGTACTTC	TRBV5-6	TRBJ2-5	.	few
CASSLPGGRYEQYF	TGTGCCAGCAGCTTACCAGGGGGCAGATACGAGCAGTACTTC	TRBV5-4	TRBJ2-7	TRBD1	few
CASSPIDRAHRGYTF	TGTGCCAGCAGTCCTATAGATAGGGCCCACAGAGGCTACACCTTC	TRBV27	TRBJ1-2	.	.
CASSLARTGYNEQFF	TGTGCCAGCAGTTTAGCCCGGACAGGATACAATGAGCAGTTCTTC	TRBV12-3/TRBV12-4	TRBJ2-1	TRBD1	.
CASSPQHGTGDSPLHF	TGCGCCAGCAGCCCCCAGCATGGGACAGGGGATTCACCCCTCCACTTT	TRBV4-1	TRBJ1-6	TRBD1	few
CASSRASGRVQYF	TGTGCCAGCAGCCGGGCGTCAGGGCGGGTTCAGTACTTC	TRBV9	TRBJ2-4	.	.
CAISESPGLAVDNEQFF	TGTGCCATCAGTGAGTCGCCGGGACTAGCGGTAGACAATGAGCAGTTCTTC	TRBV10-3	TRBJ2-1	TRBD2	.
CSAPDAAENIQYF	TGCAGTGCCCCCGACGCAGCGGAAAACATTCAGTACTTC	TRBV20-1	TRBJ2-4	.	few
CASSQDPYEQYF	TGTGCCAGCAGCCAGGACCCCTACGAGCAGTACTTC	TRBV14	TRBJ2-7	.	.
CATSGQSRGYGYTF	TGTGCCACCTCTGGACAGTCCCGGGGGTATGGCTACACCTTC	TRBV19	TRBJ1-2	.	few
CSVSGKLIYEQYF	TGCAGCGTTTCCGGAAAACTTATCTACGAGCAGTACTTC	TRBV29-1	TRBJ2-7	.	.
CSVTGQGTSGANVLTF	TGCAGCGTCACCGGACAGGGGACAAGTGGGGCCAACGTCCTGACTTTC	TRBV29-1	TRBJ2-6	TRBD1	many
CASSPGTGSGANVLTF	TGTGCCAGCAGTCCAGGGACAGGCTCTGGGGCCAACGTCCTGACTTTC	TRBV12-3/TRBV12-4	TRBJ2-6	TRBD1	.
CSARDRVRLVENEQFF	TGCAGTGCTAGAGATCGGGTTAGACTCGTGGAAAATGAGCAGTTCTTC	TRBV20-1	TRBJ2-1	.	few
CASWGTNTYNEQFF	TGTGCCAGCTGGGGGACGAATACCTACAATGAGCAGTTCTTC	TRBV6-1	TRBJ2-1	.	few
CSARDGSTDTQYF	TGCAGTGCTAGGGACGGCAGCACAGATACGCAGTATTTT	TRBV20-1	TRBJ2-3	.	.
CASSGRKPNTEAFF	TGCGCCAGCAGCGGCCGGAAACCGAACACTGAAGCTTTCTTT	TRBV5-1	TRBJ1-1	.	many
CSELSGVTDTQYF	TGCAGCGAGCTTAGCGGAGTCACAGATACGCAGTATTTT	TRBV29-1	TRBJ2-3	.	many
CATSEAEGAGNEQFF	TGTGCCACCAGTGAGGCGGAAGGAGCAGGCAATGAGCAGTTCTTC	TRBV24-1	TRBJ2-1	.	many
CASSGTVTPYEQYF	TGTGCCAGTAGCGGGACGGTAACACCCTACGAGCAGTACTTC	TRBV19	TRBJ2-7	.	.
CASDRFSSPDTQYF	TGTGCCAGCGATCGATTCAGTTCCCCAGATACGCAGTATTTT	TRBV7-8	TRBJ2-3	.	few
CASSRPPGGAPTGELFF	TGTGCCAGCAGTCGTCCCCCTGGGGGAGCCCCCACCGGGGAGCTGTTTTTT	TRBV6-1	TRBJ2-2	.	.
CSASPDPNQPQHF	TGCAGTGCTAGCCCGGATCCAAATCAGCCCCAGCATTTT	TRBV20-1	TRBJ1-5	.	.
CATSGSGVHEQFF	TGTGCCACCAGCGGGTCTGGGGTTCATGAGCAGTTCTTC	TRBV24-1	TRBJ2-1	.	many
CSSGQGARETQYF	TGCAGTTCCGGACAGGGGGCGCGGGAGACCCAGTACTTC	TRBV20-1	TRBJ2-5	TRBD1	.
CASSRDVRDTQYF	TGTGCCAGCAGCCGGGACGTCAGAGATACGCAGTATTTT	TRBV2	TRBJ2-3	.	few
CASSQVGSYEQYF	TGCGCCAGCAGCCAAGTGGGCTCCTACGAGCAGTACTTC	TRBV4-1	TRBJ2-7	.	many
CASRAWDSNEKLFF	TGTGCCAGCAGAGCCTGGGACAGTAATGAAAAACTGTTTTTT	TRBV2	TRBJ1-4	TRBD1	few
CASSVDWGHTNTEAFF	TGTGCCAGCAGCGTAGATTGGGGACATACGAACACTGAAGCTTTCTTT	TRBV27	TRBJ1-1	.	few
CSATGGIGYTF	TGCAGTGCTACTGGGGGTATTGGCTACACCTTC	TRBV20-1	TRBJ1-2	.	.
CASSSSNQQPQHF	TGTGCCAGCAGCTCGAGTAATCAACAGCCCCAGCATTTT	TRBV7-2	TRBJ1-5	.	.
CASSLETGSEAFF	TGCGCCAGCAGCTTGGAAACAGGGAGTGAAGCTTTCTTT	TRBV5-1	TRBJ1-1	.	.
CASSFLGHGSYNEQFF	TGCGCCAGCAGCTTTCTGGGACATGGGTCATACAATGAGCAGTTCTTC	TRBV5-1	TRBJ2-1	.	.
CASSQASLAGAHNEQFF	TGTGCCAGCAGCCAAGCCTCCCTAGCGGGAGCCCACAATGAGCAGTTCTTC	TRBV3-1	TRBJ2-1	TRBD2	.
CASSLRQGVSTEAFF	TGTGCCAGCAGCCTCAGACAGGGGGTATCCACTGAAGCTTTCTTT	TRBV3-1	TRBJ1-1	TRBD1	few
CASSLSGTSGVRGTDTQYF	TGCGCCAGCAGCTTGTCCGGGACTAGCGGGGTGAGAGGCACAGATACGCAGTATTTT	TRBV5-1	TRBJ2-3	TRBD2	few
CASSLSGPRSEQFF	TGTGCCAGCAGCCTTAGCGGCCCGAGGAGTGAGCAGTTCTTC	TRBV11-2	TRBJ2-1	.	.
CASTDRERNTEAFF	TGCGCCAGCACAGACAGGGAGAGGAACACTGAAGCTTTCTTT	TRBV5-1	TRBJ1-1	TRBD1	many
CASSDHSGNTIYF	TGTGCCAGCAGCGACCATTCTGGAAACACCATATATTTT	TRBV12-3/TRBV12-4	TRBJ1-3	.	many
CASSLRLASNIQYF	TGTGCCAGCAGCTTGAGACTAGCTTCAAACATTCAGTACTTC	TRBV11-2	TRBJ2-4	TRBD2	.
CASSLAAPISGANVLTF	TGTGCCAGCAGCTTAGCCGCACCAATCTCTGGGGCCAACGTCCTGACTTTC	TRBV7-9	TRBJ2-6	.	.
CASSWVTGELFF	TGTGCCAGCAGTTGGGTCACCGGGGAGCTGTTTTTT	TRBV12-3/TRBV12-4	TRBJ2-2	.	many
CASSVAWVGDTQYF	TGTGCCAGCAGCGTCGCTTGGGTAGGGGATACGCAGTATTTT	TRBV7-8	TRBJ2-3	.	.
CACPLGTSVDNEQFF	TGTGCCTGTCCCCTGGGGACTAGTGTCGACAATGAGCAGTTCTTC	TRBV30	TRBJ2-1	TRBD2	few
CATSRGDTAYNEQFF	TGTGCCACCAGCAGAGGGGACACCGCCTACAATGAGCAGTTCTTC	TRBV15	TRBJ2-1	.	few
CASSLVGAGVEQFF	TGTGCCAGCAGCTTAGTCGGAGCGGGAGTTGAGCAGTTCTTC	TRBV7-9	TRBJ2-1	TRBD2	.